Listed below are T cell receptor beta chains from one sample, sequenced in a study of blood T cell repertoires in COVID-19. Generated by immunoSEQ multiplex PCR, the TCRdb table keeps only in-frame clones and is missing some. The sample carries 110,000 or so clones, roughly three quarters recorded once. Sequencing used peripheral blood. These receptors were taken from a human donor in a cohort sampled during active COVID-19. The CDR3 runs from the conserved cysteine through the conserved F or W.

TRBJ2-7 | TRBV12-3/TRBV12-4 | CASSLALDGEQYF
TRBJ2-7 | TRBV3-1/TRBV3-2 | CASSQYEGLGVEQYF
TRBJ2-6 | TRBV2 | CASSADGGLTNVLTF
TRBJ1-1 | TRBV10-3 | CAISDPDREAFF
TRBJ1-5 | TRBV19 | CASSAGQVSQPQHF
TRBJ1-5 | TRBV18 | CASSPPVRGTGGNQPQHF
TRBJ2-1 | TRBV7-6 | CASSLVAGLATYEQFF
TRBJ1-3 | TRBV6-5 | CASSYAQSGSGNTIYF
TRBJ1-1 | TRBV2 | CASIISGGAFF
TRBJ2-1 | TRBV19 | CASSKYSIRSSYNEQFF
TRBJ1-1 | TRBV7-2 | CASSSQTGGQTEAFF
TRBJ1-2 | TRBV13 | CASSRSGGRNYGYTF
TRBJ1-1 | TRBV5-1 | CASRLTLDTEAFF
TRBJ1-4 | TRBV5-6 | CASSLGGGAGEKLFF
TRBJ1-3 | TRBV19 | CASSTRDRAGNTIYF
TRBJ1-2 | TRBV6-1 | CASSEGRTDYGYTF
TRBJ1-3 | TRBV12-3/TRBV12-4 | CASRGQGKNTIYF
TRBJ2-7 | TRBV6-1 | CASSEIPDRGTHEQYF
TRBJ1-4 | TRBV11-2 | CASSLEVFGKLFF
TRBJ2-7 | TRBV29-1 | CSVEEPRGSYEQYF
TRBJ2-7 | TRBV2 | CASSEAPGTNYEQYF
TRBJ2-2 | TRBV7-6 | CASSTTNTGELFF
TRBJ1-4 | TRBV7-9 | CASSLEGQLNEKLFF
TRBJ2-1 | TRBV7-9 | CASSPGRQGRTYNEQFF
TRBJ1-1 | TRBV10-1 | CASSESQGGRTEAFF
TRBJ1-3 | TRBV6-6 | CASSYSSSSGNTIYF
TRBJ2-7 | TRBV27 | CASSLGQVPHEQYF
TRBJ1-1 | TRBV11-3 | CASEEATTDLVTEAFF